One sample yielded the 30 T cell receptor beta chains listed below, sequenced in a study of blood T cell repertoires in COVID-19. Here immunoSEQ multiplex PCR was the method, and the copy in TCRdb shows in-frame clones only, minus some. The sample holds around 160,000 clones, 90% seen once. Sequences were obtained from peripheral blood. These receptors originate from a man in his sixties with active or convalescent COVID-19.

The rearrangement uses TRBV19 and TRBJ2-7, with D possibly called TRBD1 or TRBD2 (10 bases each). V shed 5 bases and J shed 2 bases, with 28 bases lying between them. CDR1 is LNHDA and CDR2 is SQIVND in the germline V gene (reference sequence). This CDR3 is built from 19 residues. CDR3 DNA: TGTGCCAGTAGTGGACGGACAGGGGGAGGGACTAGCGTGACCTACGAGCAGTACTTC. This encodes CASSGRTGGGTSVTYEQYF.

The V call is TRBV6-6, the J call TRBJ1-2; 7 nucleotides match TRBD1. The germline CDR1 and CDR2 sequences are MNHNY and SVGAGI (reference sequence). V was clipped by 2 bases and J by 4 bases; unmatched bases: 10. This CDR3 spans 16 amino acids. CDR3 amino acids: CASSYGTRQGVYGYTF. DNA of the CDR3: TGTGCCAGCAGTTACGGGACTCGACAGGGCGTCTATGGCTACACCTTC.

Comments on this clone: Other DNA sequences in this specimen translate into the identical CDR3. V usage is TRBV5-1 and J usage is TRBJ1-4; 7 positions agree with TRBD1. There are 14 residues in the CDR3. CDR1 is SGHRS and CDR2 is YFSETQ in the germline V gene. The trim removed 0 bases at V and 5 bases at J, leaving 1 base unmatched. Written as DNA, the CDR3 is TGCGCCAGCAGCTTGGGACAGGGCAATGAAAAACTGTTTTTT. It is translated as CASSLGQGNEKLFF.

This sequence joins TRBV6-5 and TRBJ2-1, with D perhaps TRBD1 (6 bases). V was cut by 5 bases and J by 0 bases, with 11 bases left in between. The length of the CDR3 is 15 residues. The germline V gene encodes CDR1 MNHEY and CDR2 SVGAGI. The CDR3 sequence: CASSRGTSSYNEQFF. CDR3 sequence (DNA): TGTGCCAGCAGTAGAGGGACAAGCTCCTACAATGAGCAGTTCTTC.

On this clone itself: The sample holds other DNA sequences that translate to the same CDR3. This rearrangement joins TRBV18 to TRBJ2-2; TRBD2 might be the D (6 bases). This CDR3 region has 14 residues. Trimming stripped 0 bases from V and 4 bases from J, with 6 bases between. In germline, CDR1 is KGHSH, CDR2 LQKENI. The CDR3 protein is CASSPPGGTGELFF. CDR3 DNA sequence: TGTGCCAGCTCACCACCGGGGGGCACCGGGGAGCTGTTTTTT.

V gene TRBV9 combines with J gene TRBJ2-3; no clear D. V dropped 0 bases and J dropped 2 bases, with 10 bases sitting between them. In germline, CDR1 is SGDLS, CDR2 YYNGEE. The CDR3 has 15 residues. CDR3 amino acids: CASSVGLVITDTQYF. The CDR3 DNA reads TGTGCCAGCAGCGTAGGTCTAGTAATCACAGATACGCAGTATTTT.

The chain combines TRBV19 with TRBJ2-3, with 8 bases lining up with TRBD2. This CDR3 comprises 15 residues. The V gene's germline CDR1 is LNHDA and CDR2 SQIVND (reference sequence). The V and J ends lost 2 bases and 3 bases, in that order; junction bases with no gene match: 4. The CDR3 region has the DNA TGTGCCAGTAGTATAACGGGGGGGCTGACAGATACGCAGTATTTT. It is translated as CASSITGGLTDTQYF.

The gene calls are TRBV24-1 and TRBJ2-3; TRBD2 matches at 8 bases. Germline assignment: CDR1 KGHDR and CDR2 SFDVKD. Losses at the gene ends were 3 bases for V and 4 bases for J; bases not matched to a gene: 8. This CDR3 is built from 16 residues. The CDR3 region is CATSDTRGGVADTQYF. The DNA for the CDR3 is TGTGCCACCAGTGATACACGGGGGGGCGTGGCAGATACGCAGTATTTT.

The chain carries TRBV10-2 and TRBJ1-1; the match to TRBD1 covers 7 bases. V was pared by 8 bases and J by 7 bases, with 10 bases of the junction left unmatched. The CDR3 length is 13 residues. CDR1 is WSHSY, CDR2 SAAADI, per germline. CDR3 sequence reads: CASSGQLGVEAFF. The CDR3 region has the DNA TGCGCCAGCTCGGGACAGCTTGGAGTTGAAGCTTTCTTT.

This clone appeared once. The chain couples TRBV6-5 to TRBJ1-1, with 8 bases that match TRBD1. The CDR3 has 14 residues. Germline V gene lookup returns CDR1 MNHEY and CDR2 SVGAGI. Trimming took 6 bases from V and 2 from J; bases not matched to a gene: 5. CDR3 DNA sequence: TGTGCCAGCAGGACGACAGGGGCTAACACTGAAGCTTTCTTT. As protein: CASRTTGANTEAFF.

This clone was seen more than once but under ten times. The rearrangement joins TRBV10-2 to TRBJ1-1; 7 bases agree with TRBD1. Germline CDR1 reads WSHSY; CDR2 reads SAAADI. Trimming took 6 bases from V and 6 from J; bases not matched to a gene: 10. The CDR3 is made up of 14 amino acids. CDR3 sequence (DNA): TGCGCCAGCAGCCGCACAGGGGTAGGAGCTGAAGCTTTCTTT. Its translation: CASSRTGVGAEAFF.

The V call is TRBV7-2, the J call TRBJ1-1; D perhaps matches TRBD1 (5 bases). The CDR3 consists of 15 residues. With 6 bases removed from V and 0 bases from J, the gap between germline ends came to 14 bases. The germline V gene encodes CDR1 SGHTA and CDR2 FQGNSA. In nucleotides, the CDR3 is TGTGCCAGCAGTCTAATGGGGCGGATGAACACTGAAGCTTTCTTT. It encodes CASSLMGRMNTEAFF. Full variable domain (outside the CDR3, taken from reference TRBV7-2 and TRBJ1-1): GAGVSQSPSNKVTEKGKDVELRCDPISGHTALYWYRQSLGQGLEFLIYFQGNSAPDKSGLPSDRFSAERTGGSVSTLTIQRTQQEDSAVYLCASSLMGRMNTEAFFGQGTRLTVV.

This clone has only one observation. This chain uses TRBV12-5 with TRBJ2-3; TRBD2 matches at 8 bases. The length of the CDR3 is 17 residues. Germline V gene sequence: CDR1 LGHNT, CDR2 FRNRAP. The V segment lost 1 base and the J segment 0 bases; nucleotides outside the gene matches: 6. The CDR3 DNA sequence: TGTGCTAGTGGTTTGGGGCTAGCGGGTACTAGCACAGATACGCAGTATTTT. Residues: CASGLGLAGTSTDTQYF.

The chain couples TRBV6-4 to TRBJ2-2, with D perhaps TRBD2 (6 bases). Germline-derived CDR1 and CDR2 are MRHNA and SNTAGT. Trimming removed 4 bases at V and 2 bases at J, with 11 bases between. This CDR3 comprises 15 residues. In DNA form, the CDR3 reads TGTGCCAGCAGTGCCGGGACTTTAAACACCGGGGAGCTGTTTTTT. Translated, it gives CASSAGTLNTGELFF.

This chain uses TRBV3-1 (or the pseudogene TRBV3-2) with TRBJ2-1; 7 bases are a match to TRBD2. V gave up 1 base and J gave up 0 bases; unmatched junction bases: 9. Germline V gene sequence: CDR1 LGHDT, CDR2 YNNKEL (reference sequence). This CDR3 is 18 amino acids long. The CDR3, as DNA: TGTGCCAGCAGCCAAGGCTTAGGGAGGGGAGGCTCCTACAATGAGCAGTTCTTC. It codes for CASSQGLGRGGSYNEQFF.

This sequence joins TRBV24-1 and TRBJ2-1; D perhaps matches TRBD1 (7 bases). The germline V gene encodes CDR1 KGHDR and CDR2 SFDVKD. This CDR3 region has 12 residues. Trimming shortened V by 5 bases and J by 9 bases, and 10 bases separated the two germline ends. The CDR3 region has the DNA TGTGCCACCAGTGGACAGGGAGGTGAGCAGTTCTTC. This sequence encodes CATSGQGGEQFF.

The chain combines TRBV4-2 with TRBJ1-2; D may be TRBD1 (6 bases). The V end lost 1 base, the J end lost 8 bases, and 20 bases lay between the germline ends. The CDR3 is 16 amino acids. CDR1 is LGHNA, CDR2 YNFKEQ, per germline. The CDR3 region has the DNA TGTGCCAGCAGCCAAGGTCAGGGGCTTGCAACTAGGGGCTACACCTTC. Amino acids: CASSQGQGLATRGYTF.

The chain carries TRBV6-1 and TRBJ1-1, with a weak D call TRBD1 (5 bases). Trimming left V 0 bases short and J 3 bases short, with 11 bases between. CDR1 is MNHNS, CDR2 SASEGT, per germline. The length of the CDR3 is 15 residues. The CDR3 reads CASSEADWGDTEAFF. CDR3 bases: TGTGCCAGCAGTGAAGCCGACTGGGGGGACACTGAAGCTTTCTTT.

The V call is TRBV3-1 (or the pseudogene TRBV3-2), the J call TRBJ2-7; possibly TRBD2 for D (6 bases). CDR1 LGHDT and CDR2 YNNKEL come from the germline V gene (reference sequence). V was shortened by 1 base and J by 2 bases, with 15 bases between the two germline ends. There are 16 residues in the CDR3. The chain's CDR3 is CASSQAGPAGAYEQYF. The DNA of the CDR3 is TGTGCCAGCAGCCAAGCGGGCCCAGCGGGTGCCTACGAGCAGTACTTC.

The V gene is TRBV5-4, the J gene TRBJ2-7, with TRBD2 matching over 7 bases. The V and J ends lost 4 bases and 0 bases, in that order; junction bases with no gene match: 7. The CDR3 spans 15 residues. The germline gives CDR1 SGHNT, CDR2 YYREEE (reference sequence). Written as DNA, the CDR3 is TGTGCCAGCAGCCTGTCTAGCGGCGACTCCTACGAGCAGTACTTC. Translated, it gives CASSLSSGDSYEQYF.

V gene TRBV11-2 combines with J gene TRBJ2-3; 8 nucleotides align to TRBD2. Germline CDR1 SGHAT, CDR2 FQNNGV. After removal of 1 base from V and 2 bases from J, the junction contained 2 bases not matched to a gene. The CDR3 length is 15 residues. As DNA, the CDR3 is TGTGCCAGCAGCTTAGTAGCGGGGCACACAGATACGCAGTATTTT. Amino acid sequence: CASSLVAGHTDTQYF.

V gene TRBV5-4 combines with J gene TRBJ1-1, with D possibly matching TRBD1 (5 bases). Germline V gene sequence: CDR1 SGHNT, CDR2 YYREEE (reference sequence). V dropped 3 bases and J dropped 0 bases, with 12 bases sitting between them. The CDR3 totals 15 residues. The CDR3 nucleotides read TGTGCCAGCAGCTCGCGTAGGGGCTTGAACACTGAAGCTTTCTTT. This translates into CASSSRRGLNTEAFF.

The chain is built from TRBV19 and TRBJ2-1; 7 bases map to TRBD2. CDR3 length: 15 residues. The trim removed 4 bases at V and 8 bases at J, leaving 11 bases unmatched. CDR1 is LNHDA and CDR2 is SQIVND in the germline V gene (reference sequence). The CDR3 region has the DNA TGTGCCAGTAGTAGGCGGGGAGGGTGGCAGGATGAGCAGTTCTTC. Residues: CASSRRGGWQDEQFF.

The chain links TRBV6-5 to TRBJ1-6; TRBD1 aligns across 10 bases. This CDR3 region has 16 residues. CDR1 and CDR2 (germline): MNHEY, SVGAGI. The V gene end was trimmed by 3 bases and the J gene end by 6 bases; junction bases not matched to a gene: 5. CDR3 residues: CASSYSGQGGNSPLHF. The CDR3, as DNA: TGTGCCAGCAGTTATTCTGGACAGGGGGGTAATTCACCCCTCCACTTT.

V gene TRBV20-1 combines with J gene TRBJ1-1; D not resolved. Trimming took off 3 bases at V and 0 bases at J, with 11 bases between the two ends. Per the germline V gene, CDR1 is DFQATT and CDR2 is SNEGSKA (reference sequence). The CDR3 runs 14 residues. In DNA, the CDR3 is TGCAGTGCTAGTCCGGGAGCCATGAACACTGAAGCTTTCTTT. Amino acid sequence: CSASPGAMNTEAFF.

The chain recombines TRBV11-2 with TRBJ2-7; D may be TRBD2 (5 bases). V was pared by 0 bases and J by 1 base, with 10 bases between. Looked up from germline, CDR1 is SGHAT and CDR2 is FQNNGV. There are 15 residues in the CDR3. The CDR3, as DNA: TGTGCCAGCAGCTTAGAGGTCAGCGGATCCTACGAGCAGTACTTC. This gives the protein CASSLEVSGSYEQYF.

The J gene is TRBJ2-7, the V gene TRBV19; 7 bases are shared with TRBD1. Trimming removed 5 bases from V and 2 bases from J; junction bases left unmatched: 9. The CDR3 is 15 amino acids. Per germline, CDR1 LNHDA and CDR2 SQIVND (reference sequence). The CDR3 here is CASSYGTARPYEQYF. The CDR3 nucleotides read TGTGCCAGTAGTTACGGGACAGCCAGACCCTACGAGCAGTACTTC.

The CDR3 DNA reads TGTGCCAGCAGCCCGGACAGGGATACGCAGTATTTT. It encodes CASSPDRDTQYF. The rearrangement links TRBV7-2 to TRBJ2-3; 7 nucleotides match TRBD1. V shed 5 bases and J 6 bases; nucleotides not matched to a gene: 2. CDR1 and CDR2 (germline): SGHTA, FQGNSA. The CDR3 length is 12 residues.

V and J are TRBV29-1 and TRBJ1-2, with no clear D. Germline CDR1 SQVTM, CDR2 ANQGSEA. V was shortened by 5 bases and J by 0 bases, with 10 bases between the two germline ends. The CDR3 loop spans 13 amino acids. The CDR3 spells CSVLGSPNYGYTF. CDR3 nucleotide sequence: TGCAGCGTTTTGGGGAGTCCTAACTATGGCTACACCTTC.

The chain joins TRBV7-2 to TRBJ2-3; no clear D gene. Trimming stripped 2 bases from V and 2 bases from J, with 11 bases between. The length of the CDR3 is 15 residues. Germline V gives CDR1 SGHTA, CDR2 FQGNSA. CDR3 residues: CASSLQVSNTDTQYF. DNA of the CDR3: TGTGCCAGCAGCTTACAGGTCTCGAACACAGATACGCAGTATTTT.